This passage covers 15 T cell receptor beta chains from one sample sequenced in a study of cytomegalovirus exposure and HLA in healthy donors. A multiplex PCR was run with 60 Vbeta primers and 13 Jbeta primers. Only in-frame clones appear in the TCRdb table, and some are missing; sequencing was by immunoSEQ multiplex PCR. The sample consists of about 89,000 clones, less than 75% of them appearing once. The sequenced material came from PBMCs. The receptors come from a man aged 25 to 40 in good health and CMV-seronegative.

This clone appeared a few times. The gene calls are TRBV12-5 and TRBJ2-7; D not certain. The germline V gene encodes CDR1 LGHNT and CDR2 FRNRAP. CDR3 length: 14 amino acids. Trimming took 1 base from V and 2 from J, leaving 9 bases between them. The CDR3 DNA follows: TGTGCTAGTGGTTTGGGACTCCTAACCTACGAGCAGTACTTC. This encodes CASGLGLLTYEQYF.

The chain is built from TRBV5-6 and TRBJ2-7; 7 nucleotides match TRBD1. CDR3 length: 16 residues. Germline CDR1 SGHDT, CDR2 YYEEEE. The J segment lost 7 bases and the V segment lost 0 bases, leaving 13 bases of the junction unmatched. Written as DNA, the CDR3 is TGTGCCAGCAGCTTGGCTTGGCCAGGGGGTAGGGGGGAGCAGTACTTC. Translating it yields CASSLAWPGGRGEQYF.

This clone qualifies as medium-sized. The genes are TRBV4-1 and TRBJ1-5, with D possibly matching TRBD1 (5 bases). The length of the CDR3 is 17 residues. V was clipped by 0 bases and J by 2 bases, with 14 bases between them. CDR1 and CDR2 (germline): MGHRA, YSYEKL. The CDR3 DNA follows: TGCGCCAGCAGCCAAGAGGGGGGAAGTCGCGGCAATCAGCCCCAGCATTTT. Translated: CASSQEGGSRGNQPQHF.

J is TRBJ2-1 and V is TRBV19; the match to TRBD1 covers 12 bases. Germline CDR1 reads LNHDA; CDR2 reads SQIVND (reference sequence). The CDR3 runs to 16 residues. V trimming: 4 bases; J trimming: 9 bases; junction bases outside the gene matches: 10. The CDR3 loop is CASSTTGGTGGSEQFF. As DNA, the CDR3 is TGTGCCAGTAGTACAACAGGTGGGACAGGGGGCAGTGAGCAGTTCTTC.

V and J are TRBV5-1 and TRBJ2-7; TRBD1 might be the D (5 bases). The germline gives CDR1 SGHRS, CDR2 YFSETQ. The CDR3 totals 13 residues. The V end lost 3 bases, the J end lost 2 bases, and 9 bases lay between the germline ends. The CDR3 DNA follows: TGCGCCAGCAGCTACGACAGAGCCTACGAGCAGTACTTC. Translation: CASSYDRAYEQYF.

The chain is built from TRBV28 and TRBJ1-5; 7 nucleotides agree with TRBD1. The CDR3 runs to 14 residues. Per germline, CDR1 MDHEN and CDR2 SYDVKM. J lost 6 bases, V lost 6 bases, and 8 bases had no gene match. CDR3 loop: CASRIPGGSQPQHF. The CDR3 coding sequence is TGTGCCAGCAGGATCCCAGGGGGGAGTCAGCCCCAGCATTTT.

The rearrangement uses TRBV2 and TRBJ2-5; 7 bases fit TRBD1. CDR1 and CDR2 from the germline V gene are SNHLY and FYNNEI. V trimming: 3 bases; J trimming: 4 bases; junction bases outside the gene matches: 11. CDR3 length: 16 amino acids. CDR3 region: CASSDWTGLRGETQYF. CDR3 nucleotide sequence: TGTGCCAGCAGTGATTGGACAGGTTTGAGGGGAGAGACCCAGTACTTC.

This chain joins TRBV11-3 and TRBJ2-7, with 8 bases matching TRBD1. Germline CDR1 is SGHNT and CDR2 is YENEEA. This CDR3 has 15 amino acids. Trimming took 8 bases from V and 6 from J; bases not matched to a gene: 15. CDR3 nucleotide sequence: TGTGCCAGCGTATATTCCCGGACAGGGACTCTCGAGCAGTACTTC. It is translated as CASVYSRTGTLEQYF. The whole variable domain, filled in from reference TRBV11-3 and TRBJ2-7, reads EAGVVQSPRYKIIEKKQPVAFWCNPISGHNTLYWYLQNLGQGPELLIRYENEEAVDDSQLPKDRFSAERLKGVDSTLKIQPAELGDSAVYLCASVYSRTGTLEQYFGPGTRLTVT.

The chain is built from TRBV7-2 and TRBJ2-7, with TRBD2 matching 9 bases. Losses at the gene ends were 5 bases for V and 1 base for J; bases not matched to a gene: 6. CDR1 and CDR2 from the germline V gene are SGHTA and FQGNSA. The CDR3 is 15 amino acids. CDR3 amino acids: CASSTLAGTSYEQYF. Written as DNA, the CDR3 is TGTGCCAGCAGCACACTAGCGGGCACTTCCTACGAGCAGTACTTC.

This clone was recorded only once. The chain combines TRBV25-1 with TRBJ1-2; the match to TRBD1 covers 7 bases. The J segment lost 4 bases and the V segment lost 7 bases, leaving 6 bases of the junction unmatched. The CDR3 has 13 amino acids. From germline, CDR1 is MGHDK and CDR2 SYGVNS. The CDR3 region has the DNA TGTGCCAGCACCTCTGACAGGGCCTATGGCTACACCTTC. Protein product: CASTSDRAYGYTF.

V usage is TRBV6-1 and J usage is TRBJ2-3; TRBD2 matches 11 bases. The CDR3 runs 14 residues. Germline V gives CDR1 MNHNS, CDR2 SASEGT. J lost 5 bases, V lost 5 bases, and 3 bases had no gene match. As DNA, the CDR3 is TGTGCCAGCAGTTTAGCGGGAGGGAGAGATACGCAGTATTTT. This encodes CASSLAGGRDTQYF.

J is TRBJ2-7 and V is TRBV4-2; 11 bases align to TRBD2. V was pared by 0 bases and J by 3 bases, with 10 bases of the junction left unmatched. There are 18 residues in the CDR3. The germline V gene has CDR1 LGHNA and CDR2 YNFKEQ. CDR3 loop: CASSQEVGTSGVLYEQYF. The DNA of the CDR3 is TGTGCCAGCAGCCAAGAGGTCGGGACTAGCGGCGTTCTCTACGAGCAGTACTTC.

This rearrangement joins TRBV9 to TRBJ1-1; possibly TRBD1 for D (5 bases). V shed 3 bases and J shed 0 bases, with 6 bases lying between them. The CDR3 is made up of 13 amino acids. The germline CDR1 and CDR2 sequences are SGDLS and YYNGEE. CDR3 region: CASSGTLNTEAFF. The CDR3 nucleotides are TGTGCCAGCAGCGGGACATTGAACACTGAAGCTTTCTTT.

The rearrangement links TRBV4-2 to TRBJ2-1, with a tentative D call TRBD1 (5 bases). The V end lost 0 bases, the J end lost 4 bases, and 16 bases lay between the germline ends. The V gene's germline CDR1 is LGHNA and CDR2 YNFKEQ. The length of the CDR3 is 17 residues. The CDR3 spells CASSQDEQGVPYNEQFF. The CDR3 nucleotides read TGTGCCAGCAGCCAAGATGAACAAGGGGTCCCATACAATGAGCAGTTCTTC.

The chain uses TRBV7-9 and TRBJ2-6; a possible D gene is TRBD1 (5 bases). The ends were cut back, 4 bases at V and 0 bases at J, with 16 bases in the middle. The V gene's germline CDR1 is SEHNR and CDR2 FQNEAQ (reference sequence). CDR3 length: 18 amino acids. The CDR3 sequence: CASSSPLTENSGANVLTF. CDR3 coding DNA: TGTGCCAGCAGCTCCCCCCTGACAGAGAACTCTGGGGCCAACGTCCTGACTTTC.